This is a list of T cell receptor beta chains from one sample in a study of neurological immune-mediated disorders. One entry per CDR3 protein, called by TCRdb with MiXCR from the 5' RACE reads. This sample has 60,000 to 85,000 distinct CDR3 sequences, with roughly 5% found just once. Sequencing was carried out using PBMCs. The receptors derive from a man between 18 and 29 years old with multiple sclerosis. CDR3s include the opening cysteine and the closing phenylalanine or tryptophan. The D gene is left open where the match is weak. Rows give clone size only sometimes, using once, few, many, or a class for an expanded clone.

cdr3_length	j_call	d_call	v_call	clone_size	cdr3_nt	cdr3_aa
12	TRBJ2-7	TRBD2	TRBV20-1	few	TGCAGCGTAGCGGGACTCTCCTACGAGCAGTACTTC	CSVAGLSYEQYF
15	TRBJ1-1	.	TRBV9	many	TGTGCCAGCAGCGTGTTTGTTGGGCCGAACACTGAAGCTTTCTTT	CASSVFVGPNTEAFF
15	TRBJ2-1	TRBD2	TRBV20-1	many	TGCAGTGCTAGAATAGCGGGAGCCATGGTCAATGAGCAGTTCTTC	CSARIAGAMVNEQFF
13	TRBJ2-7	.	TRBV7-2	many	TGTGCCAGCACCGGGGACGGAGCCTACGAGCAGTACTTC	CASTGDGAYEQYF
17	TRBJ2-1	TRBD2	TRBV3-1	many	TGTGCCAGCAGCCAAGCCCTAGCGGAGTACTCCTACAATGAGCAGTTCTTC	CASSQALAEYSYNEQFF
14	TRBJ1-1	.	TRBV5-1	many	TGCGCCAGCAGCTTTAGGCAGCAGAACACTGAAGCTTTCTTT	CASSFRQQNTEAFF
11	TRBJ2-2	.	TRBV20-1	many	TGCAGCCTTCCCTTAGCCGGGGAGCTGTTTTTT	CSLPLAGELFF
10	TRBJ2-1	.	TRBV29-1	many	TGCAGCGTTGGAGTTAATGAGCAGTTCTTC	CSVGVNEQFF
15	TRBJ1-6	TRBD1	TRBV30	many	TGTGCCTGGCGGACAGGGGGCTCCTATAATTCACCCCTCCACTTT	CAWRTGGSYNSPLHF
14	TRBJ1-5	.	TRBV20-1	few	TGCAGTGCTAGACCAGGGCTGAGCAATCAGCCCCAGAATTTT	CSARPGLSNQPQNF
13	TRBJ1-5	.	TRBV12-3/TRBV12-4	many	TGTGCCGTCGGGGGAGTTAGCAATCAGCCCCAGCATTTT	CAVGGVSNQPQHF
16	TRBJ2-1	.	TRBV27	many	TGTGCCAGCAGTTTTACTGGGGTGGATTCCTACAATGAGCAGTTCTTC	CASSFTGVDSYNEQFF
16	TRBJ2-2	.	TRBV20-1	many	TGCAGTGCTAGAATCTCCGGATCATCGAACACCGGGGAGCTGTTTTTT	CSARISGSSNTGELFF
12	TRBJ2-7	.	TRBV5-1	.	TGCGCCAGCAGCTTGGGGGGGCGCGAGCAGTACTTC	CASSLGGREQYF
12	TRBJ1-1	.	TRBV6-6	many	TGTGCCAGCAGTTACTCGAGATCTGAAGCTTTCTTT	CASSYSRSEAFF
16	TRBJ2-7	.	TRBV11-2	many	TGTGCCAGCAGCGCGTTAGGGGCCCGGAGGGATTACGAGCAGTACTTC	CASSALGARRDYEQYF
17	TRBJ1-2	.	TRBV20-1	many	TGCAGTGCCAAATACGCACCGGGCACAGGTTTGGACTATGGCTACACCTTC	CSAKYAPGTGLDYGYTF
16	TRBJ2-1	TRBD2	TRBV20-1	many	TGCAGTGCTAGAGATCCACTAGCGGGGGCCTACAATGAGCAGTTCTTC	CSARDPLAGAYNEQFF
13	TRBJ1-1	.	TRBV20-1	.	TGCAGTGCTAGAGATCAAAGTGTCCCTGAAGCTTTCTTT	CSARDQSVPEAFF
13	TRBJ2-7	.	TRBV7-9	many	TGTGCCAGCAGCTTCCGGGGCTCCTACGAGCAGTACTTC	CASSFRGSYEQYF
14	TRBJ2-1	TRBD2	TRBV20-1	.	TGCAGTGCTAGTATTGGGACTAGCAGGAATGAGCAGTTCTTC	CSASIGTSRNEQFF
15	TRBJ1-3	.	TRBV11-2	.	TGTGCCAGCAGCTTAGTATCCGGGTCAGGGAACACCATATATTTT	CASSLVSGSGNTIYF
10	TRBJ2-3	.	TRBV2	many	TGTGCCAGCGGGGGGAATACGCAGTATTTT	CASGGNTQYF
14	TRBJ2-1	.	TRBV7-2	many	TGTGCCAGCGTAAGGGATAGCTCCTACAATGAGCAGTTCTTC	CASVRDSSYNEQFF
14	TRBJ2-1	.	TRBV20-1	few	TGCAGTGCCCTAGGGCGGGAAAGGGGTAATGAGCAGTTCTTC	CSALGRERGNEQFF
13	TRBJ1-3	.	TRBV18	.	TGTGCCAGCTCTGGGACCGAAAGAAACACCATATATTTT	CASSGTERNTIYF
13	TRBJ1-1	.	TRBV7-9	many	TGTGCCAGCAGCTTGGACAGGAACACTGAAGCTTTCTTT	CASSLDRNTEAFF
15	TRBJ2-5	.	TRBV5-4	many	TGTGCCAGCAGCTTGGGACCAATATACCAAGAGACCCAGTACTTC	CASSLGPIYQETQYF
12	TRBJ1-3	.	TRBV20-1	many	TGCAGTGCTGGGCGCTCTGGAAACACCATATATTTT	CSAGRSGNTIYF
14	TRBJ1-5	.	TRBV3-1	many	TGTGCCAGCAGCCAAGATTTCGGCGATCAGCCCCAGAATTTT	CASSQDFGDQPQNF
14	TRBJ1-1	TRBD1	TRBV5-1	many	TGCGCCAGCAGCGTGGGACAGCAGAACACTGAAGCTTTCTTT	CASSVGQQNTEAFF
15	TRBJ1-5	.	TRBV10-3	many	TGTGCCATCAGTGAGCTTCCGTTTAGCAATCAGCCCCAGAATTTT	CAISELPFSNQPQNF
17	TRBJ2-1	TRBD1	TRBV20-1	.	TGCAGTGCTACCGGGGTTGCGGGGACAGGGGTCTACAATGAGCAGTTCTTC	CSATGVAGTGVYNEQFF
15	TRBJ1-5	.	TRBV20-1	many	TGCAGTGCTAGAGATCGACGGAATAGCAATCAGCCCCAGCATTTT	CSARDRRNSNQPQHF
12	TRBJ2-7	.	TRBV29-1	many	TGCAGCGTTGAAACGACAGGCTACGAGCAGTACTTC	CSVETTGYEQYF
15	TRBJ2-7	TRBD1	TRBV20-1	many	TGCAGTGCTAGTAGGAAGACAGGGGGTGGCTACGAGCAGTACTTC	CSASRKTGGGYEQYF
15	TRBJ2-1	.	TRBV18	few	TGTGCCAGCTCACCACCGACCAGGGGAGACAATGAGCAGTTCTTC	CASSPPTRGDNEQFF
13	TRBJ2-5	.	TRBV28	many	TGTGCCAGCACGGGGGGCGCCAAGGAGACCCAGTACTTC	CASTGGAKETQYF
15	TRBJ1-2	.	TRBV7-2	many	TGTGCCAGCAGCCCCCAGACCTGGAGTAACTATGGCTACACCTTC	CASSPQTWSNYGYTF
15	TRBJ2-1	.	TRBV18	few	TGTGCCAGCTCACCAGGGGCAGGGCCCCACAATGAGCAGTTCTTC	CASSPGAGPHNEQFF
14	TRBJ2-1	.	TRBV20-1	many	TGCAGTGCCAACGGGTTTGAGTCCTACAATGAGCAGTTCTTC	CSANGFESYNEQFF
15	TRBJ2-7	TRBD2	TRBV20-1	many	TGCAGTGCTCCCGGACTAGCGGGGACCTACTACGAGCAGTACTTC	CSAPGLAGTYYEQYF
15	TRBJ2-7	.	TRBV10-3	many	TGTGCCATCAGTGAGAGACAGGGAGGGGGCTACGAGCAGTACTTC	CAISERQGGGYEQYF
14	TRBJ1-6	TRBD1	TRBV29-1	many	TGCAGCGTCCTTAGTGGGACAGGGAATTCACCCCTCAACTTT	CSVLSGTGNSPLNF
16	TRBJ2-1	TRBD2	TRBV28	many	TGTGCCAGCAGTCCGTGGACTAGCGGGACCTACAATGAGCAGTTCTTC	CASSPWTSGTYNEQFF
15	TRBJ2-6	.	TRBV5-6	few	TGTGCCAGCAGCCTAGGGATCTCTGGGGCCAAAGTCCTGACTTTC	CASSLGISGAKVLTF
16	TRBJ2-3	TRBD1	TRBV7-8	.	TGTGCCAGCAGCTTGCCCAGACAGGGACGCACAGATACGCAGTATTTT	CASSLPRQGRTDTQYF
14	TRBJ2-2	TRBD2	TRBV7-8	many	TGTGCCAGCAGCTACGGACTAGCGACAGGGGAGCTGTTTTTT	CASSYGLATGELFF
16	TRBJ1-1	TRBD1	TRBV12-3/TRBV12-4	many	TGTGCCAGCAGTTTATCGGACAGGGGGCGGTGGACTGAAGCTTTCTTT	CASSLSDRGRWTEAFF
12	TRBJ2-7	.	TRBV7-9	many	TGTGCCAGCAGCCCCGCCCGCGGGGAGCAGTACTTC	CASSPARGEQYF
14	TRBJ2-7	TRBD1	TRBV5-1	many	TGCGCCAGCAGGCGCCCAGGGGGTTCCTACGAGCAGTACTTC	CASRRPGGSYEQYF
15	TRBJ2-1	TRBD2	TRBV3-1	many	TGTGCCAGCAGCCAAGGAGCGGGGGTCTACAATGAGCAGTTCTTC	CASSQGAGVYNEQFF
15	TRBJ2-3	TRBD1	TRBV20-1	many	TGCAGTGCCTCCAACCAGGGGGCGCTTATGGATACGCAGTATTTT	CSASNQGALMDTQYF
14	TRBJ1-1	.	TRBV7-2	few	TGTGCCAGCAGCCCGGGATATTGGAGCACTGAAGCTTTCTTT	CASSPGYWSTEAFF
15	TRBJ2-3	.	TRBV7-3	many	TGTGCCAGCAGCTTAAGTCCAAATTCGCCAGCTACGCAGTATTTT	CASSLSPNSPATQYF
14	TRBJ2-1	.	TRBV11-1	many	TGTGCCAGCAGCCCCTCCTCCTCTCACAATGAGCAGTTCTTC	CASSPSSSHNEQFF
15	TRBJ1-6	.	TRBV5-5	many	TGTGCCAGCAGGCCCAGGGCGGATCTGGCTTCACCCCTCCACTTT	CASRPRADLASPLHF
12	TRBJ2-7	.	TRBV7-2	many	TGTGCCAGCAGCGCACGTACCTACGAGCAGTACTTC	CASSARTYEQYF